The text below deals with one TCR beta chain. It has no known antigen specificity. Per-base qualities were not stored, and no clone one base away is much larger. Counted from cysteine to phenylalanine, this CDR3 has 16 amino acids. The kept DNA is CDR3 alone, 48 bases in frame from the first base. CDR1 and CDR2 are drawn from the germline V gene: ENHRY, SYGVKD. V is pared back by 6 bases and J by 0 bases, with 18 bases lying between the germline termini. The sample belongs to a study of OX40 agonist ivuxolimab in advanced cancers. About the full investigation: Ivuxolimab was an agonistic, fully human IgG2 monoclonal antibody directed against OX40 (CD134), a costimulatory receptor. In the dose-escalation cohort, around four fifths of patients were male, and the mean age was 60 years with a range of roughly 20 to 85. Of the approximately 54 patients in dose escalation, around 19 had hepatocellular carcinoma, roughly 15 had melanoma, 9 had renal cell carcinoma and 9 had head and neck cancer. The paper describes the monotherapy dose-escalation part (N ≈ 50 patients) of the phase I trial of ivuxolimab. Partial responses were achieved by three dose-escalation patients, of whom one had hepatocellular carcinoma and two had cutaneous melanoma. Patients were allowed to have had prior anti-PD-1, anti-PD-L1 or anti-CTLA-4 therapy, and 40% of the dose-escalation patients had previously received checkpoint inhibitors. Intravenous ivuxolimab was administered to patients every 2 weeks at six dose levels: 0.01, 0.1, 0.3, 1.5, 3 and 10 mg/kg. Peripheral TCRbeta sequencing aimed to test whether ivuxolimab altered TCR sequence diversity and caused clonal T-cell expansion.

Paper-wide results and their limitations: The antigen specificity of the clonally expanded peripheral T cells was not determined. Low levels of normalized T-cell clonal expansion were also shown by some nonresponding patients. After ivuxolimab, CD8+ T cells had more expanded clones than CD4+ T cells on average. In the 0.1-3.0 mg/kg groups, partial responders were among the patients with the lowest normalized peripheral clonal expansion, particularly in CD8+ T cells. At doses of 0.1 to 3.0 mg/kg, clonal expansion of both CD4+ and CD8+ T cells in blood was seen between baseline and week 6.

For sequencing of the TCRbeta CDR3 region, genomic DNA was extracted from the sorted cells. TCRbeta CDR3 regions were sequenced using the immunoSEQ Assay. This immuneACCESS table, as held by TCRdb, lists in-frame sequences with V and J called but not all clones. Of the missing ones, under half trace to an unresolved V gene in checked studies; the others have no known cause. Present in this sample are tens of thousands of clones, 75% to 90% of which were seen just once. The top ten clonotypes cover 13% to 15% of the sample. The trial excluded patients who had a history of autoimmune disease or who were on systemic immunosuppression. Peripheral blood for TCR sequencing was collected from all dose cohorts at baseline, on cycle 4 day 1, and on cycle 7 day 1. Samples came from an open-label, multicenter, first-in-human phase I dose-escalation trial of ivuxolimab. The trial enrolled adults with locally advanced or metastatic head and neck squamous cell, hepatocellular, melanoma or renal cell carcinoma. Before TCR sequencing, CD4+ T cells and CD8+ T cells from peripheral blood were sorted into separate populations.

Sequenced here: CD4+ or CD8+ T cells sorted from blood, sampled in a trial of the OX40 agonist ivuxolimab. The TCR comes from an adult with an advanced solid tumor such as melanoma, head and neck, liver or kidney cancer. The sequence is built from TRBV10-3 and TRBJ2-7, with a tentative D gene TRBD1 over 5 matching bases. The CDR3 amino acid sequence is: CAIRRTGDTISYEQYF. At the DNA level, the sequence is TGTGCCATCAGAAGAACAGGCGACACTATCTCCTACGAGCAGTACTTC.